This TCR beta chain stems from a study of breast tumors, draining lymph nodes, adjacent tissues. A single record per CDR3 protein comes from TCRdb applying MiXCR to the multiplex PCR reads. The sample carries approximately 28,000 distinct CDR3 sequences, under 80% recorded once. This clonotype has only a few counts. Sequencing input: breast tumor tissue. The receptor was isolated from a female donor with breast cancer. Some clones in this sample may be carry-over from other donors' samples.

In nucleotides, the CDR3 is TGCAGTGCTAGAGATAAGTGGGGAGGGAATGAGCAGTTCTTC. It translates to CSARDKWGGNEQFF. V is TRBV20-1 and J is TRBJ2-1, with TRBD2 matching 7 bases. With 0 bases clipped from V and 7 bases from J, the junction kept 6 bases outside the gene matches. CDR1 is DFQATT, CDR2 SNEGSKA, per germline (reference sequence). The CDR3 has 14 residues.